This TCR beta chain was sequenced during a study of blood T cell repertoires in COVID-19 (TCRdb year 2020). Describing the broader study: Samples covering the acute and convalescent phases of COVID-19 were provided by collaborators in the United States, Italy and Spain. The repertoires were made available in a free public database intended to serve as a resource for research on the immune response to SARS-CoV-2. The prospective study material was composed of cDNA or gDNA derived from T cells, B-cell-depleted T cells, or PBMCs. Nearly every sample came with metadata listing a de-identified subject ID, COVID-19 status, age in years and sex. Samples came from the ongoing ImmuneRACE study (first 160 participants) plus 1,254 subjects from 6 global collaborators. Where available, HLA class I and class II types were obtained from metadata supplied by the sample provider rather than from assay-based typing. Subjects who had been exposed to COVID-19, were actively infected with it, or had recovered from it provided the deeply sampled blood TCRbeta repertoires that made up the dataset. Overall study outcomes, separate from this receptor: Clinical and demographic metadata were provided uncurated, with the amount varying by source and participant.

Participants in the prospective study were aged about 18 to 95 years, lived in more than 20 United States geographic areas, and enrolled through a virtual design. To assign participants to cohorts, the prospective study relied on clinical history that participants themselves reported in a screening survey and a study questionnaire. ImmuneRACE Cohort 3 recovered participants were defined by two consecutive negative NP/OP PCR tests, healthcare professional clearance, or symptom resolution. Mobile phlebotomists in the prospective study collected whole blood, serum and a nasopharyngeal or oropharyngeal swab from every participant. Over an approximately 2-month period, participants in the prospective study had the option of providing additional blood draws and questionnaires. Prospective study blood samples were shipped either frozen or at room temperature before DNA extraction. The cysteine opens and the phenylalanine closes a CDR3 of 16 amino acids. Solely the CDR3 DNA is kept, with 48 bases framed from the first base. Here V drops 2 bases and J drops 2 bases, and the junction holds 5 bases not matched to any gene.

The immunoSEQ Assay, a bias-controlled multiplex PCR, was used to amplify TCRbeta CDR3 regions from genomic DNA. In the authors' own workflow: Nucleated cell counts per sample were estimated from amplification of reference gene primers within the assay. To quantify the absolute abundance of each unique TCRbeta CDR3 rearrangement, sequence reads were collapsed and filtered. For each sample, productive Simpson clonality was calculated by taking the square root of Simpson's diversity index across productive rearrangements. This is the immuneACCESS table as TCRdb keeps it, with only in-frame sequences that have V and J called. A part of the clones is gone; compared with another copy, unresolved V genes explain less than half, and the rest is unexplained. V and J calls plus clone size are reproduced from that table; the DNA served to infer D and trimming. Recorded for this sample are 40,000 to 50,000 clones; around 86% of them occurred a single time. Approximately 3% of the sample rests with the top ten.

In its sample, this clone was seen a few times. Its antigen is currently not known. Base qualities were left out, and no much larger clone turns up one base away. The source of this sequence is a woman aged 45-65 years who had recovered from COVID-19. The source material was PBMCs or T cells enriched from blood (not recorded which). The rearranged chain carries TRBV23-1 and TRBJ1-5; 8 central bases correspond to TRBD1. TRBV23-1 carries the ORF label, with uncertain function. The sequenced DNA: TGCGCCAGCAGTCAAGGCGACAGGGGTGGCAATCAGCCCCAGCATTTT. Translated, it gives CASSQGDRGGNQPQHF.